Below are 6 T cell receptor beta chains sequenced from a single sample in a study of shared T cell receptors in the human thymus (dated by TCRdb to about 2021). The protocol used for the library was the immunoSEQ multiplex PCR assay. The clones in this table, taken by TCRdb from immuneACCESS, are in-frame only. Not every clone is retained; where verified, under half of the shortfall comes from an unresolved V gene, and the cause of the rest is unknown. The sample contains 500,000 to 750,000 clones, around nine tenths of them found a single time. The ten largest make up 0.0095% to 0.011% of the sample. The same sample was also studied in work on human thymus T cells.

The sequenced sample consisted of thymocytes. The receptors here all came from a boy under two years old with a congenital heart defect. Donor details come from another sample of the same person, matched by shared clones.

This chain connects TRBV5-5 to TRBJ1-4; D possibly corresponds to TRBD1 (6 bases). V shed 3 bases and J shed 8 bases, with 20 bases lying between them. The CDR3 spans 16 residues. Germline V gene sequence: CDR1 SGHKS, CDR2 YYEKEE (reference sequence). The CDR3 loop is CASSSGVATGLEKLFF. The CDR3 bases are TGTGCCAGCAGCTCGGGCGTGGCGACAGGCTTGGAAAAACTGTTTTTT.

This chain connects TRBV7-2 to TRBJ2-3; 13 bases map to TRBD2. The V segment lost 5 bases and the J segment 3 bases; nucleotides outside the gene matches: 5. The CDR3 has 16 amino acids. Germline V gene lookup returns CDR1 SGHTA and CDR2 FQGNSA. In DNA, the CDR3 is TGTGCCAGCAGCCCAATGGGACTAGCGGGAACAGATACGCAGTATTTT. This gives the protein CASSPMGLAGTDTQYF.

A remark on this clone: This sample also contains other DNA sequences that code for the same CDR3. V usage is TRBV5-1 and J usage is TRBJ2-5; possibly TRBD2 for D (6 bases). Germline CDR1 and CDR2: SGHRS and YFSETQ. V dropped 0 bases and J dropped 3 bases, with 15 bases sitting between them. CDR3 length: 16 amino acids. CDR3 protein: CASSLGVGGREETQYF. As DNA, the CDR3 is TGCGCCAGCAGCTTGGGGGTCGGAGGGCGGGAAGAGACCCAGTACTTC.

This clone was seen a handful of times. The J gene is TRBJ1-5, the V gene TRBV19, with a weak D call TRBD1 (6 bases). Trimming removed 6 bases at V and 8 bases at J, with 14 bases between. Per the germline V gene, CDR1 is LNHDA and CDR2 is SQIVND (reference sequence). The CDR3 is made up of 13 amino acids. The CDR3 sequence is CASSPQGEEPQHF. In DNA, the CDR3 is TGTGCCAGTAGCCCACAGGGTGAGGAGCCCCAGCATTTT.

This chain joins TRBV11-1 and TRBJ2-1; TRBD2 agrees at 8 bases. CDR1 and CDR2 (germline): SGHAT, FQDESV (reference sequence). Trimming at V came to 0 bases and at J to 2 bases, leaving 6 bases not matched to a gene. The CDR3 consists of 17 residues. CDR3 amino acids: CASSLALGGRPYNEQFF. In nucleotides, the CDR3 is TGTGCCAGCAGCTTAGCCCTAGGCGGGAGGCCCTACAATGAGCAGTTCTTC.

The V call is TRBV10-2, the J call TRBJ2-1; TRBD1 matches 7 bases. This CDR3 is 17 amino acids long. With V trimmed by 0 bases and J by 2 bases, 7 bases remained unmatched. Germline assignment: CDR1 WSHSY and CDR2 SAAADI. The CDR3, as DNA: TGCGCCAGCAGTGAGTCACGGGACAGTTTTCCCTACAATGAGCAGTTCTTC. Encoded protein: CASSESRDSFPYNEQFF.